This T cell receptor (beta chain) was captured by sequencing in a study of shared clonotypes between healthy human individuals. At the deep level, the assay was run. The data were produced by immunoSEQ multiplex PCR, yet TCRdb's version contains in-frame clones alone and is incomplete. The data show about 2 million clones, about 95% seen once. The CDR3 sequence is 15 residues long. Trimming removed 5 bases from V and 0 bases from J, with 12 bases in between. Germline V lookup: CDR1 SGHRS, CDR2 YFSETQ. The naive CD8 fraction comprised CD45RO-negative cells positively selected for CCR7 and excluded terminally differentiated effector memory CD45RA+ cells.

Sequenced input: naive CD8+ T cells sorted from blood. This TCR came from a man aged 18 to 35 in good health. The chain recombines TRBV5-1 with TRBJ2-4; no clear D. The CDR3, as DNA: TGCGCCAGCAGAAATTGGGCGCTAGCCAAAAACATTCAGTACTTC. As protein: CASRNWALAKNIQYF.